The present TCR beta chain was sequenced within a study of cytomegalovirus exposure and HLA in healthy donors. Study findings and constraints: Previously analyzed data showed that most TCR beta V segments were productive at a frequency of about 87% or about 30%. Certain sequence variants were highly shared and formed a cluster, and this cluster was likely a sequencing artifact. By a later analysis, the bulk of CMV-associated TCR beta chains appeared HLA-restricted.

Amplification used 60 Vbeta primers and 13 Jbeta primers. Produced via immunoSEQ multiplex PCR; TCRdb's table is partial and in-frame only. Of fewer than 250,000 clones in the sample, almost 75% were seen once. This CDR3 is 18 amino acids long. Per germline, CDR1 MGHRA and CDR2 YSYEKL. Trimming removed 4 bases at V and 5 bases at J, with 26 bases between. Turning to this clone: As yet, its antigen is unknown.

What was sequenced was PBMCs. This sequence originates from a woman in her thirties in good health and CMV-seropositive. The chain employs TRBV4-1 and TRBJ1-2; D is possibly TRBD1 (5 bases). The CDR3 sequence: CASSRATDDPGFVYGYTF. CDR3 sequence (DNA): TGCGCCAGCAGCCGGGCCACCGACGATCCAGGGTTCGTTTATGGCTACACCTTC.